This T cell receptor beta chain was captured in a study of human T cells and chemical hapten exposure. About the research overall: Patch tests put 0.01% DPC on the upper back, and the results were checked at 6 days.

A single record per CDR3 protein comes from TCRdb applying MiXCR to the RACE reads. Here the sample spans roughly 260,000 distinct CDR3 sequences, over 8% being singletons. Time point described: pre-sensitization, week 0. Indicated treatment: therapeutic diphenylcyclopropenone sensitization with weekly scalp DPC. Blood collection happened ahead of applying each patch test. This clonotype turned up a few times. What it binds is not known. Study-wide points: Among TCRs, those above 1 in 1000 frequency were unaffected by DPC sensitization.

The source was whole blood, collected in connection with sensitization to the hapten diphenylcyclopropenone (DPC). The source is a woman in her thirties or forties with alopecia areata. Some clones in this sample may be carry-over from other donors' samples.

The CDR3 sequence is CASSGQGRANTEAFF. CDR3 in DNA: TGTGCCAGCAGCGGACAGGGCAGGGCTAACACTGAAGCTTTCTTT. The chain employs TRBV28 and TRBJ1-1, with 8 bases identical to TRBD1. V lost 6 bases and J lost 2; bases outside the gene matches: 8. Germline V lookup: CDR1 MDHEN, CDR2 SYDVKM. This CDR3 contains 15 residues. Drawing the rest from reference TRBV28 and TRBJ1-1, the complete variable domain is DVKVTQSSRYLVKRTGEKVFLECVQDMDHENMFWYRQDPGLGLRLIYFSYDVKMKEKGDIPEGYSVSREKKERFSLILESASTNQTSMYLCASSGQGRANTEAFFGQGTRLTVV.